These T cell receptor beta chains were read from a single sample in a study of blood T cell repertoires in COVID-19. TCRdb's copy holds only in-frame clones and misses some; the assay was immunoSEQ multiplex PCR. The sample carries 250,000 to 300,000 clones, roughly nine tenths recorded once. The material sequenced was PBMCs or T cells enriched from blood (not recorded which). The receptors here all came from a woman aged 40 to 50 who had recovered from COVID-19. CDR3s include the opening cysteine and the closing phenylalanine or tryptophan. The order of the fields is D gene, J gene, V gene, CDR3 DNA, CDR3 protein. The D gene is left open where the match is weak.

TRBD2 TRBJ2-1 TRBV11-2 TGTGCCAGCAGCTTCGCCCTCGGGAGGGCCGTAAATGAGCAGTTCTTC CASSFALGRAVNEQFF
TRBD2 TRBJ2-1 TRBV3-1/TRBV3-2 TGTGCCAGCAGCCAACCGGGCGGGAGGAACAATGAGCAGTTCTTC CASSQPGGRNNEQFF
. TRBJ1-1 TRBV2 TGTGCCAGCCGATGGATCAACGCGGGGGAAGCTTTCTTT CASRWINAGEAFF
TRBD1 TRBJ1-4 TRBV6-2/TRBV6-3 TGTGCCAGCAACCCCCGGGACAGGGAAAAACTGTTTTTT CASNPRDREKLFF
TRBD1 TRBJ1-1 TRBV6-5 TGTGCCAGCAGTTACTCCCAGGGGGGCACTGAAGCTTTCTTT CASSYSQGGTEAFF
. TRBJ1-2 TRBV3-1/TRBV3-2 TGTGCCAGCAGCCAAGAACCTACAGGGTTTAGCTATGGCTACACCTTC CASSQEPTGFSYGYTF
TRBD1 TRBJ2-2 TRBV18 TGTGCCAGCTCACGCGGACAGGGGGCAGGCACCGGGGAGCTGTTTTTT CASSRGQGAGTGELFF
TRBD2 TRBJ2-1 TRBV10-3 TGTGCCATCAGTAGGGAGGGCCTCGACAATGAGCAGTTCTTC CAISREGLDNEQFF
TRBD2 TRBJ2-1 TRBV9 TGTGCCAGCAGCGTAGGAAATAGCGGGCCCTACAATGAGCAGTTCTTC CASSVGNSGPYNEQFF
TRBD1 TRBJ1-1 TRBV18 TGTGCCAGCTCACCGGGACAGTCGAACACTGAAGCTTTCTTT CASSPGQSNTEAFF
. TRBJ1-4 TRBV10-2 TGCGCCAGCAGTGAGGCGGCCCCAGGGAAACTGAATGAAAAACTGTTTTTT CASSEAAPGKLNEKLFF
. TRBJ2-5 TRBV5-4 TGTGCCAGCAGCAATCGCGCACGGGGGGAGACCCAGTACTTC CASSNRARGETQYF
. TRBJ2-5 TRBV2 TGTGCCAGCAGTGGGTATGGACAGCAAGAGACCCAGTACTTC CASSGYGQQETQYF
. TRBJ2-1 TRBV7-8 TGTGCCAGCAGCTTAGTTGAACAGTTTGGTACCTACAATGAGCAGTTCTTC CASSLVEQFGTYNEQFF
TRBD1 TRBJ2-7 TRBV6-2/TRBV6-3 TGTGCCAGCAGTGCCGGACAGGGTAGGCCCCTCGAGCAGTACTTC CASSAGQGRPLEQYF